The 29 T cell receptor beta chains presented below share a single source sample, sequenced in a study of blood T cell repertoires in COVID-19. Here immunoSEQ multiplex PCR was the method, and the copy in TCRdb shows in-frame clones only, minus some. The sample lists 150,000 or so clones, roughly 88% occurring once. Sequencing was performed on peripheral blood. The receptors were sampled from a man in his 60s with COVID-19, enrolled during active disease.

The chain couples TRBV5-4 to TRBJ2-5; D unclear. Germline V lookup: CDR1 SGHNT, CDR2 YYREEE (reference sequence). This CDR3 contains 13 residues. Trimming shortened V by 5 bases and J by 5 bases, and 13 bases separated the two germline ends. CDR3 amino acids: CASSRVGAETQYF. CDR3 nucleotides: TGTGCCAGCAGTCGGGTCGGAGCGGAGACCCAGTACTTC. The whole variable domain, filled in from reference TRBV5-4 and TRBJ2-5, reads ETGVTQSPTHLIKTRGQQVTLRCSSQSGHNTVSWYQQALGQGPQFIFQYYREEENGRGNFPPRFSGLQFPNYSSELNVNALELDDSALYLCASSRVGAETQYFGPGTRLLVL.

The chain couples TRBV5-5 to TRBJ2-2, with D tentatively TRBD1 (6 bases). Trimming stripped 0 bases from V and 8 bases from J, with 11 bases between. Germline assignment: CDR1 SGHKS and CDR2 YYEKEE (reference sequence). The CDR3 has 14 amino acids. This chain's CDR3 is CASSLASGAGELFF. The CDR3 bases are TGTGCCAGCAGCTTGGCTTCAGGGGCAGGGGAGCTGTTTTTT.

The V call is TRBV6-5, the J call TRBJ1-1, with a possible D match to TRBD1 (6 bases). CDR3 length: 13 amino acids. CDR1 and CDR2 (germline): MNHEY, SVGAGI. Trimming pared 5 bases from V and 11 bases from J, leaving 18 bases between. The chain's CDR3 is CASSQQGGVRAFF. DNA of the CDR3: TGTGCCAGCAGTCAGCAAGGGGGGGTAAGGGCTTTCTTT.

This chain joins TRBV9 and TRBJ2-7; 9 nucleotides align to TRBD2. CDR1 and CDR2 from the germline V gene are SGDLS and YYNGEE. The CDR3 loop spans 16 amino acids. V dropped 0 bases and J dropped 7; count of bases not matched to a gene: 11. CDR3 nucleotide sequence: TGTGCCAGCAGCGTAGCCCATTTTAGCGGGAGCGGGGAGCAGTACTTC. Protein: CASSVAHFSGSGEQYF.

CDR3 DNA: TGTGCCAGCAGCGTCGGGACTCCTGCCTCTTCGGCCCAGTACTTC. It encodes CASSVGTPASSAQYF. The chain couples TRBV9 to TRBJ2-5; possible D gene TRBD2, 6 bases. The germline V and J ends were trimmed by 2 bases and 9 bases, with 20 bases remaining between them. Germline V gives CDR1 SGDLS, CDR2 YYNGEE. The CDR3 sequence is 15 residues long.

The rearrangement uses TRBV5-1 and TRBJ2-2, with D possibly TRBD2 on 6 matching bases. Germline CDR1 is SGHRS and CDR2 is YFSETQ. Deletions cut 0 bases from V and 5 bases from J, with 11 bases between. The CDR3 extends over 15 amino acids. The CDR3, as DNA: TGCGCCAGCAGCTTGGAGAGTAGCGGTACCGGGGAGCTGTTTTTT. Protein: CASSLESSGTGELFF.

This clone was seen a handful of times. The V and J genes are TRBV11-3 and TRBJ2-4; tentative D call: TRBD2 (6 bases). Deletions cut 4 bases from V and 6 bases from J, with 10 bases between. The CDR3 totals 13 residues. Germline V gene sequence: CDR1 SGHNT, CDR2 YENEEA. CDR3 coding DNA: TGTGCCAGCAGCTCACTGGGGGGAAACATTCAGTACTTC. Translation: CASSSLGGNIQYF.

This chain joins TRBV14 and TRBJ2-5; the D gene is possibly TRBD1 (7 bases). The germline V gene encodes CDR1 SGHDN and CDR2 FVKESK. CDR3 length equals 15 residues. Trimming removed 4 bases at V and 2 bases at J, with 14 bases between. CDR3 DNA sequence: TGTGCCAGCAGCCTCAGGGGGGACAGACAAGAGACCCAGTACTTC. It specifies CASSLRGDRQETQYF. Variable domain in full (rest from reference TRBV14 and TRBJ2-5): EAGVTQFPSHSVIEKGQTVTLRCDPISGHDNLYWYRRVMGKEIKFLLHFVKESKQDESGMPNNRFLAERTGGTYSTLKVQPAELEDSGVYFCASSLRGDRQETQYFGPGTRLLVL.

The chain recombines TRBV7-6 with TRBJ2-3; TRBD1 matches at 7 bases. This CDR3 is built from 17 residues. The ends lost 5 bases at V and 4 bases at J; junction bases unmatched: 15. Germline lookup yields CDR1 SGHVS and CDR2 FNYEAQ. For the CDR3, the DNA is TGTGCCAGCAGCCCTCGACAGGGTCAGTTCTTACCAGATACGCAGTATTTT. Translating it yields CASSPRQGQFLPDTQYF.

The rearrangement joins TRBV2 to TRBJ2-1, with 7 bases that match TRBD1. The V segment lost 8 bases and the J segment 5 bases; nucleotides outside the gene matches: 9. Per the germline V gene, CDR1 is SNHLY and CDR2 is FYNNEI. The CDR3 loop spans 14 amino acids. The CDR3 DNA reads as TGTGCCAGCCAAGGGGGCCTACTCGACAATGAGCAGTTCTTC. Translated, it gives CASQGGLLDNEQFF.

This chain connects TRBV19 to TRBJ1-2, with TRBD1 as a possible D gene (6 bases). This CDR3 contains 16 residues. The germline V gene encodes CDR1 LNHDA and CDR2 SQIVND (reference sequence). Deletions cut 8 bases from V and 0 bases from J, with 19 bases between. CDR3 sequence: CASEQGSRLANYGYTF. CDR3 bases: TGTGCCAGTGAACAGGGAAGCCGCTTAGCTAACTATGGCTACACCTTC.

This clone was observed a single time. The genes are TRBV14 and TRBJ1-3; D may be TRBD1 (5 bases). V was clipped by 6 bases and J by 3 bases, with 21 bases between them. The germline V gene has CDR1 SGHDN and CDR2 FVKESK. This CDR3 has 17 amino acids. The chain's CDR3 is CASSRFPEGRIGNTIYF. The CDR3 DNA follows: TGTGCCAGCAGTCGTTTCCCAGAGGGGAGGATTGGAAACACCATATATTTT.

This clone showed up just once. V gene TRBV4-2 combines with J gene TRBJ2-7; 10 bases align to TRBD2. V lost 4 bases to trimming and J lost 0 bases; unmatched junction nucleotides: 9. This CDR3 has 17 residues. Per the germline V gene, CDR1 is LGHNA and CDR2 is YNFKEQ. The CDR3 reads CASSPGGTSGASYEQYF. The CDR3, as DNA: TGTGCCAGCAGCCCCGGGGGAACTAGCGGGGCCTCCTACGAGCAGTACTTC.

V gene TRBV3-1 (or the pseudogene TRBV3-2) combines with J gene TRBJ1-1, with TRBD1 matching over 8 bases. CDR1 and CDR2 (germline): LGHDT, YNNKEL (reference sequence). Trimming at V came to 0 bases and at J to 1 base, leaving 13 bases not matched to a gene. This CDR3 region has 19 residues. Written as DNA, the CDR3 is TGTGCCAGCAGCCAAGAAGAGTCGTGGACAGGGTTGGGGAACACTGAAGCTTTCTTT. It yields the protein CASSQEESWTGLGNTEAFF.

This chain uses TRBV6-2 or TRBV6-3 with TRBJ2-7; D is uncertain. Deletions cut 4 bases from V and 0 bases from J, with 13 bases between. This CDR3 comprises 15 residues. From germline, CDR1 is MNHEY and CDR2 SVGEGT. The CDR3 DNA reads TGTGCCAGCAGTTTATCCTATCCGAGCTCCTACGAGCAGTACTTC. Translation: CASSLSYPSSYEQYF.

CDR3 residues: CASSPPRRAGGLNTEAFF. The CDR3 coding sequence is TGTGCCAGCAGTCCCCCCCGACGCGCCGGGGGACTGAACACTGAAGCTTTCTTT. This chain connects TRBV27 to TRBJ1-1, with a tentative D call TRBD1 (5 bases). The V gene lost 5 bases and the J gene lost 0 bases, with 22 bases spanning the gap. CDR1 is MNHEY and CDR2 is SMNVEV in the germline V gene (reference sequence). This CDR3 has 18 residues.

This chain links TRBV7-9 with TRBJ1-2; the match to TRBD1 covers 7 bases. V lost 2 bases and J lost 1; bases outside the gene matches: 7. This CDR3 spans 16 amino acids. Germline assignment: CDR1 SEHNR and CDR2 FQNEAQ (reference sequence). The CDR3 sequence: CASSLLVQGDNYGYTF. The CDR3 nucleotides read TGTGCCAGCAGCTTACTCGTTCAGGGGGATAACTATGGCTACACCTTC. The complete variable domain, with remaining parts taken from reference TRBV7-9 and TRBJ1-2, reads DTGVSQNPRHKITKRGQNVTFRCDPISEHNRLYWYRQTLGQGPEFLTYFQNEAQLEKSRLLSDRFSAERPKGSFSTLEIQRTEQGDSAMYLCASSLLVQGDNYGYTFGSGTRLTVV.

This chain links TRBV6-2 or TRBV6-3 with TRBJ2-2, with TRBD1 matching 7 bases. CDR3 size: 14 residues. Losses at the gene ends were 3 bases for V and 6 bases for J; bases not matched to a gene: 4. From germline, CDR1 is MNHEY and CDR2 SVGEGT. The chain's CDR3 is CASSYNRGPGELFF. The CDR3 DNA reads TGTGCCAGCAGTTATAACAGGGGTCCCGGGGAGCTGTTTTTT.

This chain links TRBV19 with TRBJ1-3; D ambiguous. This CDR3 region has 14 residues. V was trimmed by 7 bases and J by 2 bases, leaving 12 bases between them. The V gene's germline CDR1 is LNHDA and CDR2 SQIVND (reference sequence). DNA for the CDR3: TGTGCCAGTAACGAGGCTTTGGCTGGAAACACCATATATTTT. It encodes CASNEALAGNTIYF.

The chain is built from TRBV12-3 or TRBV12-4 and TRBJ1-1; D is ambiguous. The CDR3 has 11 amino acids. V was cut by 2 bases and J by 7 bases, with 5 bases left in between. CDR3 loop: CASSLYSEAFF. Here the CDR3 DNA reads TGTGCCAGCAGTTTATATAGTGAAGCTTTCTTT.

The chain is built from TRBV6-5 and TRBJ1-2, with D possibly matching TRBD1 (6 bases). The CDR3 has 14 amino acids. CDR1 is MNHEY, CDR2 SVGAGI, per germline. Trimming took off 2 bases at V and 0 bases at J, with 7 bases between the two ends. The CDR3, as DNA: TGTGCCAGCAGTTACGGGGGCCCTAACTATGGCTACACCTTC. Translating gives CASSYGGPNYGYTF.

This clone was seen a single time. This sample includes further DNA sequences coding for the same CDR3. CDR3 residues: CAWSETMTGRDGYTF. The DNA for the CDR3 is TGTGCCTGGAGCGAAACCATGACAGGAAGGGATGGCTACACCTTC. The chain carries TRBV30 and TRBJ1-2; D is perhaps TRBD1 (6 bases). The CDR3 length is 15 residues. The V gene lost 3 bases and the J gene lost 6 bases, with 20 bases spanning the gap. Germline V CDR1 and CDR2: GTSNPN, SVGIG (reference sequence). The whole variable domain, filled in from reference TRBV30 and TRBJ1-2, reads SQTIHQWPATLVQPVGSPLSLECTVEGTSNPNLYWYRQAAGRGLQLLFYSVGIGQISSEVPQNLSASRPQDRQFILSSKKLLLSDSGFYLCAWSETMTGRDGYTFGSGTRLTVV.

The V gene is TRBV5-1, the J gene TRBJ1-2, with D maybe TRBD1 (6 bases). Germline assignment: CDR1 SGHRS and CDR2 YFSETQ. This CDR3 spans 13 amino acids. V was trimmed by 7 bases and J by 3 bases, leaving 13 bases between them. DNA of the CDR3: TGCGCCAGCCAGGATAGACAGGACTATGGCTACACCTTC. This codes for CASQDRQDYGYTF.

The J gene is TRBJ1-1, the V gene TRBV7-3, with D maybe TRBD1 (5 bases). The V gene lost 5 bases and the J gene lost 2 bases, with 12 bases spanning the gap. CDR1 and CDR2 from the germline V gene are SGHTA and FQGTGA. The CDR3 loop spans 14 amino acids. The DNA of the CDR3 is TGTGCCAGCAGCCTGGGGGGAGATAACACTGAAGCTTTCTTT. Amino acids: CASSLGGDNTEAFF.

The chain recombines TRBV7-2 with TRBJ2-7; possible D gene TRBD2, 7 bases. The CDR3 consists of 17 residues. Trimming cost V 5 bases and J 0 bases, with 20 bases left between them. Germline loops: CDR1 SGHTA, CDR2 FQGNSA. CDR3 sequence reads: CASSHAAGASLSYEQYF. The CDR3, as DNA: TGTGCCAGCAGCCATGCGGCGGGGGCCTCCCTCTCCTACGAGCAGTACTTC.

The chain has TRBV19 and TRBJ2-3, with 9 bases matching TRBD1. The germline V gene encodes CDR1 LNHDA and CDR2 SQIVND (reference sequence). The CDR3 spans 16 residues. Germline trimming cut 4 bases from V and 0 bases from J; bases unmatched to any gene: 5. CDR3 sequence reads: CASSKGQGSSTDTQYF. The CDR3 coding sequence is TGTGCCAGTAGTAAGGGACAGGGATCAAGCACAGATACGCAGTATTTT.

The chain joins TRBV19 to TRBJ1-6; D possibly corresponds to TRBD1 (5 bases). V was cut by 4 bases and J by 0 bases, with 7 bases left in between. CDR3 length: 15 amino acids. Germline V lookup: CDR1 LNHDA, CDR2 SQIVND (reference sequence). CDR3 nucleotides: TGTGCCAGTAGTAAACAGGACTCCTATAATTCACCCCTCCACTTT. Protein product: CASSKQDSYNSPLHF.

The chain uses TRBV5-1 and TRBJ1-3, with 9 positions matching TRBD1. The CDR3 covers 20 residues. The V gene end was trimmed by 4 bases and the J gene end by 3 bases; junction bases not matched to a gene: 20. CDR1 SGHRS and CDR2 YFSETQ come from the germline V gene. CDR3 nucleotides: TGCGCCAGCAGCCCCGTACCGGGACAGGGAGCCCCCTCGTTTGGAAACACCATATATTTT. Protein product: CASSPVPGQGAPSFGNTIYF.

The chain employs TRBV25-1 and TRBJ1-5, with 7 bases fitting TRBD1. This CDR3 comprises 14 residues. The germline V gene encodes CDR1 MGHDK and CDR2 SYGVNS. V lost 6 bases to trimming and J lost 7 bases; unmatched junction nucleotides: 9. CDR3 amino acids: CASRDTGVEQPQHF. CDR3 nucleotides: TGTGCCAGCAGGGATACAGGGGTCGAACAGCCCCAGCATTTT.